The clone carrying this T cell receptor (beta chain) was found many times. Its cognate antigen is unknown. This entry is derived from a study of T cells in Graves' hyperthyroidism and ophthalmopathy. Study outcomes and limitations: Expanded thyroid clonotypes (above 0.001) were mostly also found in blood.

TCR beta CDR3 regions were amplified from RNA transcripts. HTBI primers drove first-round RT-PCR of the TCR CDR3. One entry per CDR3 protein results from TCRdb running MiXCR on the multiplex PCR reads. The table lists approximately 610,000 distinct CDR3 sequences, roughly 14% of them singletons, with about 3.9% in the top ten. Disease lasting under 3 months, a NOSPECS grade of at least 4, and a Clinical Activity Score of at least 3 were features of the ophthalmopathy patients. Patients having uncontrolled infection, another autoimmune disease, pregnancy or lactation were not included. Diagnostic decisions used clinical symptoms, serum thyroxine and TRAb, thyroid ultrasound and orbital computed tomography. V was trimmed by 3 bases and J by 0 bases, leaving 11 bases between them. This CDR3 comprises 15 residues. CDR1 is MDHEN and CDR2 is SYDVKM in the germline V gene.

What was sequenced was blood. The chain joins TRBV28 to TRBJ1-1, with a tentative D call TRBD1 (6 bases). This receptor was taken from a middle-aged woman with Graves' ophthalmopathy. This CDR3 reads CASSLGALMNTEAFF. The CDR3, as DNA: TGTGCCAGCAGTTTGGGGGCTCTCATGAACACTGAAGCTTTCTTT. Supplemented by reference TRBV28 and TRBJ1-1, the full variable domain reads DVKVTQSSRYLVKRTGEKVFLECVQDMDHENMFWYRQDPGLGLRLIYFSYDVKMKEKGDIPEGYSVSREKKERFSLILESASTNQTSMYLCASSLGALMNTEAFFGQGTRLTVV.